Listed below are T cell receptor beta chains from one sample, sequenced in a study of beta chain features in type 1 diabetes. Sequenced by immunoSEQ multiplex PCR; TCRdb stores in-frame clones only, minus some. The data hold under 800,000 clones, with roughly a sixth observed a single time. The specimen sequenced was naive CD4+ T cells from blood. The receptor source for this set is a man aged 18 to 30 in good health. The CDR3 runs from the conserved cysteine through the conserved F or W. Fields, in order: D gene, clone size, J gene, V gene, CDR3 protein, CDR3 DNA. The D gene is left open where the match is weak. Expanded clones get a size class; other rows say once, few or many, or leave the size out.

d_gene: -; abundance: -; j_gene: TRBJ2-3; v_gene: TRBV15; CDR3aa: CATSLGGQPKSTDTQYF; CDR3nt: TGTGCCACCAGCCTCGGGGGACAGCCAAAAAGCACAGATACGCAGTATTTT
d_gene: TRBD1; abundance: -; j_gene: TRBJ1-1; v_gene: TRBV5-1; CDR3aa: CASSLGPGGNTEAFF; CDR3nt: TGCGCCAGCAGCTTGGGTCCAGGGGGGAACACTGAAGCTTTCTTT
d_gene: TRBD1; abundance: -; j_gene: TRBJ2-7; v_gene: TRBV29-1; CDR3aa: CSVLPTGGAYEQYF; CDR3nt: TGCAGCGTTCTACCGACAGGGGGTGCGTACGAGCAGTACTTC
d_gene: -; abundance: few; j_gene: TRBJ2-3; v_gene: TRBV10-3; CDR3aa: CASSYARGAGDTQYF; CDR3nt: TGTGCCAGCAGTTACGCTCGAGGCGCCGGAGATACGCAGTATTTT
d_gene: -; abundance: -; j_gene: TRBJ2-3; v_gene: TRBV7-8; CDR3aa: CASSLATRAYTQYF; CDR3nt: TGTGCCAGCAGCTTAGCGACCAGAGCATATACGCAGTATTTT
d_gene: -; abundance: few; j_gene: TRBJ2-1; v_gene: TRBV5-1; CDR3aa: CASSRGTESYNEQFF; CDR3nt: TGCGCCAGCAGCCGCGGGACAGAGTCCTACAATGAGCAGTTCTTC
d_gene: -; abundance: few; j_gene: TRBJ1-2; v_gene: TRBV9; CDR3aa: CASSVRHQGTRDGCTF; CDR3nt: TGTGCCAGCAGCGTTAGGCATCAGGGGACGAGGGATGGCTGCACCTTC
d_gene: -; abundance: -; j_gene: TRBJ1-6; v_gene: TRBV2; CDR3aa: CASSPQGSPLHF; CDR3nt: TGTGCCAGCAGCCCTCAGGGGTCACCCCTCCACTTT
d_gene: -; abundance: -; j_gene: TRBJ2-7; v_gene: TRBV5-4; CDR3aa: CASSVQGALYYEQYF; CDR3nt: TGTGCCAGCAGCGTACAAGGTGCACTCTACTACGAGCAGTACTTC
d_gene: -; abundance: -; j_gene: TRBJ1-1; v_gene: TRBV5-4; CDR3aa: CASSLGEAEAFF; CDR3nt: TGTGCCAGCAGCCTAGGCGAAGCTGAAGCTTTCTTT
d_gene: -; abundance: -; j_gene: TRBJ2-5; v_gene: TRBV10-3; CDR3aa: CAISESVWGIQETQYF; CDR3nt: TGTGCCATCAGTGAGTCTGTTTGGGGGATACAAGAGACCCAGTACTTC
d_gene: -; abundance: -; j_gene: TRBJ2-7; v_gene: TRBV7-2; CDR3aa: CASSLGRYEQYF; CDR3nt: TGTGCCAGCAGCTTAGGCAGGTACGAGCAGTACTTC
d_gene: -; abundance: few; j_gene: TRBJ2-7; v_gene: TRBV18; CDR3aa: CASSRQQGSYEQYF; CDR3nt: TGTGCCAGCTCACGCCAACAGGGTTCCTACGAGCAGTACTTC
d_gene: TRBD2; abundance: -; j_gene: TRBJ2-1; v_gene: TRBV7-2; CDR3aa: CASSPRGGLAGVNEQFF; CDR3nt: TGTGCCAGCAGCCCTAGGGGAGGTCTAGCGGGGGTCAATGAGCAGTTCTTC
d_gene: TRBD1; abundance: -; j_gene: TRBJ2-7; v_gene: TRBV7-9; CDR3aa: CASSFGTETYEQYF; CDR3nt: TGTGCCAGCAGCTTCGGGACAGAGACTTACGAGCAGTACTTC
d_gene: -; abundance: -; j_gene: TRBJ2-7; v_gene: TRBV9; CDR3aa: CASSEAPGQLSYEQYF; CDR3nt: TGTGCCAGCAGCGAGGCCCCGGGGCAGCTCTCCTACGAGCAGTACTTC
d_gene: -; abundance: -; j_gene: TRBJ2-3; v_gene: TRBV7-3; CDR3aa: CASSLTLGSDTQYF; CDR3nt: TGTGCCAGCAGCTTAACGTTAGGGTCAGATACGCAGTATTTT
d_gene: -; abundance: -; j_gene: TRBJ2-3; v_gene: TRBV7-2; CDR3aa: CASSLASLNTDTQYF; CDR3nt: TGTGCCAGCAGCTTAGCGAGCCTGAACACAGATACGCAGTATTTT
d_gene: -; abundance: few; j_gene: TRBJ1-5; v_gene: TRBV7-7; CDR3aa: CASSLNLQPQHF; CDR3nt: TGTGCTAGCAGCTTGAATCTCCAGCCCCAGCATTTT
d_gene: TRBD1; abundance: -; j_gene: TRBJ1-2; v_gene: TRBV13; CDR3aa: CASSSQQGYYGYTF; CDR3nt: TGTGCCAGCAGCTCCCAACAGGGGTACTATGGCTACACCTTC
d_gene: -; abundance: few; j_gene: TRBJ2-3; v_gene: TRBV25-1; CDR3aa: CASSRPHPTDTQYF; CDR3nt: TGTGCCAGCAGTCGACCCCATCCCACAGATACGCAGTATTTT
d_gene: -; abundance: -; j_gene: TRBJ2-7; v_gene: TRBV11-2; CDR3aa: CASSLAQQIYEQYF; CDR3nt: TGTGCCAGCAGCTTAGCTCAACAGATCTACGAGCAGTACTTC
d_gene: -; abundance: few; j_gene: TRBJ2-5; v_gene: TRBV19; CDR3aa: CASRTGGETQYF; CDR3nt: TGTGCCAGTAGAACCGGGGGTGAGACCCAGTACTTC
d_gene: -; abundance: -; j_gene: TRBJ2-5; v_gene: TRBV7-9; CDR3aa: CASSSQFGEQYF; CDR3nt: TGTGCCAGCAGTTCCCAATTCGGGGAGCAGTACTTC
d_gene: -; abundance: few; j_gene: TRBJ2-1; v_gene: TRBV7-3; CDR3aa: CASSPNLRQGFPNEQFF; CDR3nt: TGTGCCAGCAGCCCTAATCTAAGGCAGGGTTTCCCTAATGAGCAGTTCTTC
d_gene: -; abundance: few; j_gene: TRBJ2-5; v_gene: TRBV5-6; CDR3aa: CASSLLGAGYQETQYF; CDR3nt: TGTGCCAGCAGCTTGTTGGGGGCGGGGTACCAAGAGACCCAGTACTTC
d_gene: -; abundance: -; j_gene: TRBJ2-7; v_gene: TRBV10-3; CDR3aa: CAITRDGAYEQYF; CDR3nt: TGTGCCATCACCCGGGACGGAGCCTACGAGCAGTACTTC
d_gene: -; abundance: -; j_gene: TRBJ2-1; v_gene: TRBV6-5; CDR3aa: CASSYLGRSYNEQFF; CDR3nt: TGTGCCAGCAGTTACCTGGGCAGGTCCTACAATGAGCAGTTCTTC
d_gene: TRBD1; abundance: few; j_gene: TRBJ1-6; v_gene: TRBV7-9; CDR3aa: CASSLGQNSPLHF; CDR3nt: TGTGCCAGCAGCTTGGGACAGAATTCACCCCTCCACTTT
d_gene: -; abundance: -; j_gene: TRBJ2-1; v_gene: TRBV30; CDR3aa: CAWSVRDLYNEQFF; CDR3nt: TGTGCCTGGAGTGTACGTGACCTCTACAATGAGCAGTTCTTC
d_gene: -; abundance: -; j_gene: TRBJ2-5; v_gene: TRBV14; CDR3aa: CASSQVGRTRETQYF; CDR3nt: TGTGCCAGCAGCCAAGTGGGTAGGACGAGAGAGACCCAGTACTTC
d_gene: -; abundance: few; j_gene: TRBJ2-7; v_gene: TRBV28; CDR3aa: CASNLRGYEQYF; CDR3nt: TGTGCCAGCAACTTGAGGGGCTACGAGCAGTACTTC
d_gene: -; abundance: -; j_gene: TRBJ2-5; v_gene: TRBV20-1; CDR3aa: CSARDKKTQYF; CDR3nt: TGCAGTGCTAGAGATAAGAAGACCCAGTACTTC
d_gene: TRBD2; abundance: few; j_gene: TRBJ2-2; v_gene: TRBV15; CDR3aa: CATSRALAGSNTGELFF; CDR3nt: TGTGCCACCAGCAGAGCGCTAGCGGGGTCGAACACCGGGGAGCTGTTTTTT
d_gene: -; abundance: -; j_gene: TRBJ2-5; v_gene: TRBV6-5; CDR3aa: CASSKRTRTGETQYF; CDR3nt: TGTGCCAGCAGTAAACGCACCCGTACTGGGGAGACCCAGTACTTC
d_gene: -; abundance: -; j_gene: TRBJ1-3; v_gene: TRBV9; CDR3aa: CASSVEGNTIYF; CDR3nt: TGTGCCAGCAGCGTAGAGGGAAACACCATATATTTT
d_gene: TRBD2; abundance: few; j_gene: TRBJ2-1; v_gene: TRBV7-9; CDR3aa: CASSVTSGRADEQFF; CDR3nt: TGTGCCAGCAGCGTGACTAGCGGGAGGGCCGATGAGCAGTTCTTC
d_gene: -; abundance: -; j_gene: TRBJ1-1; v_gene: TRBV7-2; CDR3aa: CASSLRSGFGTEAFF; CDR3nt: TGTGCCAGCAGCTTAAGGTCAGGGTTCGGCACTGAAGCTTTCTTT
d_gene: -; abundance: few; j_gene: TRBJ2-7; v_gene: TRBV25-1; CDR3aa: CASSVPGTLTYEQYF; CDR3nt: TGTGCCAGCAGTGTCCCCGGGACGCTAACCTACGAGCAGTACTTC
d_gene: -; abundance: -; j_gene: TRBJ2-5; v_gene: TRBV7-9; CDR3aa: CASSFSVAGQETQYF; CDR3nt: TGTGCCAGCAGCTTCAGCGTGGCGGGCCAAGAGACCCAGTACTTC
d_gene: TRBD1; abundance: -; j_gene: TRBJ2-7; v_gene: TRBV4-2; CDR3aa: CASSQSSYRDSYEQYF; CDR3nt: TGTGCCAGCAGCCAATCCTCCTATCGGGACAGCTACGAGCAGTACTTC
d_gene: -; abundance: few; j_gene: TRBJ1-2; v_gene: TRBV5-1; CDR3aa: CASSLLGREDGYTF; CDR3nt: TGCGCCAGCAGCTTGTTGGGCAGGGAGGATGGCTACACCTTC
d_gene: -; abundance: few; j_gene: TRBJ1-6; v_gene: TRBV23-1; CDR3aa: CASSHHRTALSPLHF; CDR3nt: TGCGCCAGCAGTCACCACCGGACAGCCTTATCACCCCTCCACTTT
d_gene: -; abundance: few; j_gene: TRBJ2-5; v_gene: TRBV5-1; CDR3aa: CASGPSVNRQETQYF; CDR3nt: TGCGCCAGCGGGCCTAGCGTAAACCGACAAGAGACCCAGTACTTC
d_gene: -; abundance: few; j_gene: TRBJ2-1; v_gene: TRBV6-4; CDR3aa: CASSAGRATSYNEQFF; CDR3nt: TGTGCCAGCAGTGCTGGCAGAGCCACATCCTACAATGAGCAGTTCTTC
d_gene: -; abundance: -; j_gene: TRBJ2-2; v_gene: TRBV9; CDR3aa: CASSVETNTGELFF; CDR3nt: TGTGCCAGCAGCGTAGAGACGAACACCGGGGAGCTGTTTTTT
d_gene: TRBD1; abundance: few; j_gene: TRBJ1-3; v_gene: TRBV18; CDR3aa: CASSPSTGWGNTIYF; CDR3nt: TGTGCCAGCTCACCCTCGACAGGGTGGGGAAACACCATATATTTT
d_gene: TRBD2; abundance: -; j_gene: TRBJ2-1; v_gene: TRBV10-3; CDR3aa: CAIRVAGNNEQFF; CDR3nt: TGTGCCATCAGGGTAGCGGGGAACAATGAGCAGTTCTTC
d_gene: -; abundance: few; j_gene: TRBJ2-3; v_gene: TRBV7-8; CDR3aa: CASSSSIINTQYF; CDR3nt: TGTGCCAGCAGCTCCTCTATCATAAATACGCAGTATTTT
d_gene: -; abundance: -; j_gene: TRBJ2-3; v_gene: TRBV18; CDR3aa: CATTSTDTQYF; CDR3nt: TGTGCCACCACTTCCACAGATACGCAGTATTTT
d_gene: TRBD1; abundance: -; j_gene: TRBJ2-2; v_gene: TRBV7-3; CDR3aa: CASSLSRDRTGELFF; CDR3nt: TGTGCCAGCAGCTTGAGTCGGGACAGGACCGGGGAGCTGTTTTTT
d_gene: -; abundance: -; j_gene: TRBJ2-4; v_gene: TRBV5-1; CDR3aa: CASSLAGVGAGNIQYF; CDR3nt: TGCGCCAGCAGCTTGGCCGGGGTAGGGGCAGGAAACATTCAGTACTTC